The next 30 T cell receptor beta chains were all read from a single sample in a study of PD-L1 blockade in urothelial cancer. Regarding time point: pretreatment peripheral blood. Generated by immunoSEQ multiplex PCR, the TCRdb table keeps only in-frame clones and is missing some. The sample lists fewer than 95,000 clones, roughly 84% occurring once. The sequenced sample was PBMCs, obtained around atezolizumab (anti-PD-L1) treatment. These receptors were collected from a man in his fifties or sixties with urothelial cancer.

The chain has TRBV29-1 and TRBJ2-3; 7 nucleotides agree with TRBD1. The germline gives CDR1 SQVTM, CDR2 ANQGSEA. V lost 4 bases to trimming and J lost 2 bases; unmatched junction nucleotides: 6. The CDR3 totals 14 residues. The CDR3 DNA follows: TGCAGCGTTGGGGAAGGGGGCACCACAGATACGCAGTATTTT. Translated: CSVGEGGTTDTQYF.

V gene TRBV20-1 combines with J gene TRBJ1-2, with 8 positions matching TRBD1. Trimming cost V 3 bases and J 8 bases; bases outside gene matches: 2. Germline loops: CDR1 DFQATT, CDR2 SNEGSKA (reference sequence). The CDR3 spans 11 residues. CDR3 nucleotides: TGCAGTGCTAGGGACAGGGCGGGCTACACCTTC. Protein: CSARDRAGYTF.

The CDR3 here is CASRRTGDSQYF. Written as DNA, the CDR3 is TGTGCCAGCAGGCGGACAGGGGATAGCCAGTACTTC. The gene calls are TRBV6-1 and TRBJ2-5; 9 bases match TRBD1. The CDR3 is made up of 12 amino acids. CDR1 is MNHNS, CDR2 SASEGT, per germline. V dropped 6 bases and J dropped 10; count of bases not matched to a gene: 6.

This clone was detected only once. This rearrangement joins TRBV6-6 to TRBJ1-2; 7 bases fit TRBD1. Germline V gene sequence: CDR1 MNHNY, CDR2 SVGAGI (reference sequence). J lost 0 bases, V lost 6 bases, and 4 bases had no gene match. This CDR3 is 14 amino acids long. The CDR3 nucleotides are TGTGCCAGCAGGAGGGACAGAGCTAACTATGGCTACACCTTC. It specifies CASRRDRANYGYTF.

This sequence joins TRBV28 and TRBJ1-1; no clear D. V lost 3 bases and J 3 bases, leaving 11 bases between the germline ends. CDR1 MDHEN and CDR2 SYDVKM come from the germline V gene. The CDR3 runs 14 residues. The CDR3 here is CASSFPVRDTEAFF. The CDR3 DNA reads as TGTGCCAGCAGTTTCCCGGTCCGAGACACTGAAGCTTTCTTT.

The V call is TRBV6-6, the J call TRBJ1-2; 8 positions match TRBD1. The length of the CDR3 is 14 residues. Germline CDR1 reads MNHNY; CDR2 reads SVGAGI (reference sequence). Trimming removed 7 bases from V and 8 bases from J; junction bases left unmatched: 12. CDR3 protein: CASTPTSTGGGYTF. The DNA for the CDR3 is TGTGCCAGCACCCCCACCTCCACAGGGGGAGGCTACACCTTC.

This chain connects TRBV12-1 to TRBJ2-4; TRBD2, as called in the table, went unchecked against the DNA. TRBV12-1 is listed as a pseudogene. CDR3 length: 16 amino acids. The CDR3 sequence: CASSPHNGVLKNIQYF. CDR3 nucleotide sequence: TGTGCCAGCAGCCCGCATAACGGGGTTCTCAAAAACATTCAGTACTTC.

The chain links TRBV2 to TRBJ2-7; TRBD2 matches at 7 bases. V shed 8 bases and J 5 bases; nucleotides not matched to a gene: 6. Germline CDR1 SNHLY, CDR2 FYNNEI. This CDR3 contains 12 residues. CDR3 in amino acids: CASRETSHEQYF. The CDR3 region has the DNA TGTGCCAGCCGGGAGACTAGCCACGAGCAGTACTTC.

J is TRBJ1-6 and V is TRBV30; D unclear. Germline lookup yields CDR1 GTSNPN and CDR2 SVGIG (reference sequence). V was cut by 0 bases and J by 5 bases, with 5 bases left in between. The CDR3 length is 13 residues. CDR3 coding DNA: TGTGCCTGGAGTGTAGACAATAATTCACCCCTCCACTTT. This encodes CAWSVDNNSPLHF.

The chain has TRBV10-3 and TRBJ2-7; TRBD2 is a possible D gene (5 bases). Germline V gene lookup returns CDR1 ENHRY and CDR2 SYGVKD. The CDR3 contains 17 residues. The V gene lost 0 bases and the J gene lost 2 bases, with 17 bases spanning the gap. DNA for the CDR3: TGTGCCATCAGTGAGTCGACTCGTGGTGGGAGTACCTACGAGCAGTACTTC. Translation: CAISESTRGGSTYEQYF.

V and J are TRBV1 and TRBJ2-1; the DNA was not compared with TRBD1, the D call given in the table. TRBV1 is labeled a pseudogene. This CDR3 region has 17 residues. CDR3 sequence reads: CTSSHTYPGQGINEQFF. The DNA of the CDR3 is TGCACCAGCAGCCACACCTATCCGGGACAGGGTATCAATGAGCAGTTCTTC.

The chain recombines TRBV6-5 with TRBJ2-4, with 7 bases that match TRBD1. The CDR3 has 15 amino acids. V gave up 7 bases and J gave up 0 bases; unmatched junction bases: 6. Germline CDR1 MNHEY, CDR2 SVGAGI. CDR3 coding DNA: TGTGCCAGCACCCGGGACAGTCTAGCCAAAAACATTCAGTACTTC. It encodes CASTRDSLAKNIQYF.

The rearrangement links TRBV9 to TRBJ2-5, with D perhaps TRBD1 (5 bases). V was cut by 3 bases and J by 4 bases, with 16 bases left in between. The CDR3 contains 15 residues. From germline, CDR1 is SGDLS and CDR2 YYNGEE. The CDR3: CASSADNRPSETQYF. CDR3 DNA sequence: TGTGCCAGCAGCGCGGACAACAGGCCCTCAGAGACCCAGTACTTC.

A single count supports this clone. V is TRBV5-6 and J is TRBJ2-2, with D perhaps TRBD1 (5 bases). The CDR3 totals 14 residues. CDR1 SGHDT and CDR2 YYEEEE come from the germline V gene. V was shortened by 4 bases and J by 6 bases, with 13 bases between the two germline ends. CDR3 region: CASSPDIGAGELFF. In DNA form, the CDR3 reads TGTGCCAGCAGCCCGGACATAGGGGCCGGGGAGCTGTTTTTT.

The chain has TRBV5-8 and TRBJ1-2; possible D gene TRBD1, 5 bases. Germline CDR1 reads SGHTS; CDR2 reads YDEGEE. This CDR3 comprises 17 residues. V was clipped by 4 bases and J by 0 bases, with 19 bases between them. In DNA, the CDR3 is TGTGCCAGCAGCCCTCAAAGGTGGACGGGGGCTAACTATGGCTACACCTTC. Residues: CASSPQRWTGANYGYTF.

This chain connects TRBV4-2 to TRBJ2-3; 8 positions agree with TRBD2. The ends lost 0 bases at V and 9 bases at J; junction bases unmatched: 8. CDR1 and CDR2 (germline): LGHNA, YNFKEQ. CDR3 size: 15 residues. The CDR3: CASSQDRSGGGTQYF. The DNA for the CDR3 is TGTGCCAGCAGCCAAGATCGAAGCGGGGGAGGAACGCAGTATTTT.

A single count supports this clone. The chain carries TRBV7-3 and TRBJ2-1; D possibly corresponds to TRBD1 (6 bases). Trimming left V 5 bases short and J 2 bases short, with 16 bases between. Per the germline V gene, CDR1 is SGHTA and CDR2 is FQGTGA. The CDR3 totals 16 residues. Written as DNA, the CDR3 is TGTGCCAGCAGCCAATCCGTTGGGACAACCTACAATGAGCAGTTCTTC. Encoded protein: CASSQSVGTTYNEQFF.

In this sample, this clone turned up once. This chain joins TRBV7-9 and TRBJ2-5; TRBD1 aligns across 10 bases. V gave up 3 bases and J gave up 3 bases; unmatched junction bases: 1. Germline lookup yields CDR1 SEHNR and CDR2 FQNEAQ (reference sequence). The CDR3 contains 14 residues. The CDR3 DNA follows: TGTGCCAGCAGCTTGGGGACAGGGGAAGAGACCCAGTACTTC. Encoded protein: CASSLGTGEETQYF.

CDR3 region: CASCDRTYSNQPQHF. The CDR3 nucleotides are TGTGCCAGTTGCGACAGGACCTATAGCAATCAGCCCCAGCATTTT. The chain recombines TRBV19 with TRBJ1-5, with a possible D match to TRBD1 (6 bases). V was clipped by 8 bases and J by 0 bases, with 14 bases between them. This CDR3 has 15 residues. Germline-derived CDR1 and CDR2 are LNHDA and SQIVND (reference sequence).

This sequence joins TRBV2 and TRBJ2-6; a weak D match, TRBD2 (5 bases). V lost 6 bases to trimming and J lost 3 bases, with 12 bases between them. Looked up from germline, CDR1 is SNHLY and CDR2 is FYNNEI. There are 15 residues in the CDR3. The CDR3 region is CASSPPGVGANVLTF. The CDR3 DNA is TGTGCCAGCAGCCCCCCCGGGGTTGGGGCCAACGTCCTGACTTTC.

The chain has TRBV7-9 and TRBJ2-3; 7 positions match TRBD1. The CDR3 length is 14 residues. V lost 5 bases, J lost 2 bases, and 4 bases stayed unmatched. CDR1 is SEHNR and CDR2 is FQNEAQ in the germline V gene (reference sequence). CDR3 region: CASSTGTVTDTQYF. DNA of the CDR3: TGTGCCAGCAGCACCGGGACAGTCACAGATACGCAGTATTTT. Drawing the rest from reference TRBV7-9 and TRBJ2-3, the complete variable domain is DTGVSQNPRHKITKRGQNVTFRCDPISEHNRLYWYRQTLGQGPEFLTYFQNEAQLEKSRLLSDRFSAERPKGSFSTLEIQRTEQGDSAMYLCASSTGTVTDTQYFGPGTRLTVL.

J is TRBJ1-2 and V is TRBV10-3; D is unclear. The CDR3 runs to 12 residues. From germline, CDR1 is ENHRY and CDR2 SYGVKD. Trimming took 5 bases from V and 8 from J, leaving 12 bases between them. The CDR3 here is CAISPASGGYTF. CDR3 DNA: TGTGCCATCAGTCCGGCCTCGGGAGGCTACACCTTC.

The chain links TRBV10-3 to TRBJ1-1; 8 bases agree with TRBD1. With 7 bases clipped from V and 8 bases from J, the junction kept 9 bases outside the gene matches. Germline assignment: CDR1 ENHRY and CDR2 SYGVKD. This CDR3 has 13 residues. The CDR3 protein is CAINNGQGGEAFF. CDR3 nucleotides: TGTGCCATCAATAACGGACAGGGCGGGGAAGCTTTCTTT.

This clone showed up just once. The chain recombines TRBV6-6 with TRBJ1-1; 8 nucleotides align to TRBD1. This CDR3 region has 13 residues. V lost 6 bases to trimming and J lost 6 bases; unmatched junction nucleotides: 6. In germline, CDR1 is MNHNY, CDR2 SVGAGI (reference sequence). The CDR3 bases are TGTGCCAGCAGCCGGAAACAGGGGGCTGAAGCTTTCTTT. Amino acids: CASSRKQGAEAFF.

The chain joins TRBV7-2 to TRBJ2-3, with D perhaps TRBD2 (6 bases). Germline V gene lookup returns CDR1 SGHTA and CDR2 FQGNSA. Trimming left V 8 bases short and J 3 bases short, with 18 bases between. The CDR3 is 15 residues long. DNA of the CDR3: TGTGCCAGCTGCCCTGGCGGGATATTAACAGATACGCAGTATTTT. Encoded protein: CASCPGGILTDTQYF.

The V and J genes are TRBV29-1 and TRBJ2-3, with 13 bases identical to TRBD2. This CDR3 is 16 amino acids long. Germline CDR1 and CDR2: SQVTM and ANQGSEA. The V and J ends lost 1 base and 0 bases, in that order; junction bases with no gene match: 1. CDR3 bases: TGCAGCGTTGAAGGGGGACTAGCGGGGAGCACAGATACGCAGTATTTT. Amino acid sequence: CSVEGGLAGSTDTQYF.

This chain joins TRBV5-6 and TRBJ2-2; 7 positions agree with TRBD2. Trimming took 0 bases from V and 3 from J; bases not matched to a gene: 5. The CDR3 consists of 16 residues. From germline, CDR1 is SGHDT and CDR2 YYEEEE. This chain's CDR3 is CASSLALGGDTGELFF. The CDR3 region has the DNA TGTGCCAGCAGCTTGGCGCTGGGGGGGGACACCGGGGAGCTGTTTTTT.

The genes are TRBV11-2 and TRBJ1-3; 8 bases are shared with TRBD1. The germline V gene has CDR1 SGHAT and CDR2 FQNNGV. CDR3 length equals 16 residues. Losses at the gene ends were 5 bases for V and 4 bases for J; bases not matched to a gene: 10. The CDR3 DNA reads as TGTGCCAGCAGCACCGAGACAGGGGCCTCCGGAAACACCATATATTTT. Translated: CASSTETGASGNTIYF.

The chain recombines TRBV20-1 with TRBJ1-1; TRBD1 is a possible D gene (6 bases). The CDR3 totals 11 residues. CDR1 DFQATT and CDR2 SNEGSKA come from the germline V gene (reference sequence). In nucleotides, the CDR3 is TGCGGGTCGACAGGCCTCACTGAAGCTTTCTTT. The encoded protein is CGSTGLTEAFF.

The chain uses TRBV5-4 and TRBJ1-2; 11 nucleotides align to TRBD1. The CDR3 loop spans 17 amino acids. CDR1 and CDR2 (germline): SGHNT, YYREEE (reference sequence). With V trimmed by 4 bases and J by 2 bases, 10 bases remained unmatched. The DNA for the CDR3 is TGTGCCAGCAGCCAAGATCTGAGGACAGGGGGCAACTATGGCTACACCTTC. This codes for CASSQDLRTGGNYGYTF.